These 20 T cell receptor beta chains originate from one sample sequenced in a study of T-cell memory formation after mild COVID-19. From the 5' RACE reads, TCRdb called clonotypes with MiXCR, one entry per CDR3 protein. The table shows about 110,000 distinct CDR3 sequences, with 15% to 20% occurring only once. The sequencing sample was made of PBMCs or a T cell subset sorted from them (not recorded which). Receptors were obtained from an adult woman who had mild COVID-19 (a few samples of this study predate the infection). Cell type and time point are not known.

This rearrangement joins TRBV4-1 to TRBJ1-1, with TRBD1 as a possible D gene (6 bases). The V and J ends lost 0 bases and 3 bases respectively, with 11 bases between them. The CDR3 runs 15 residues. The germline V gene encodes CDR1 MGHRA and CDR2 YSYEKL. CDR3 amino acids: CASSQEQGWYTEAFF. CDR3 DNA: TGCGCCAGCAGCCAAGAACAGGGATGGTACACTGAAGCTTTCTTT.

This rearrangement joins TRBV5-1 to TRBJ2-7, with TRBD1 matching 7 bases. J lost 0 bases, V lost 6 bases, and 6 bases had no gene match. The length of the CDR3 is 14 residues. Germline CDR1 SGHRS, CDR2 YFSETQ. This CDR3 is CASNLDRASYEQYF. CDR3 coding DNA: TGCGCCAGCAACCTCGACAGGGCCTCCTACGAGCAGTACTTC.

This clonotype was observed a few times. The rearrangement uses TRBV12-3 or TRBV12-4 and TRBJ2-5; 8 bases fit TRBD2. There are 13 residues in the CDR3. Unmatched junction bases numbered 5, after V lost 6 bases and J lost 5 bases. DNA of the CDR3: TGTGCCAGCAGAACGGGACTAGGGGAGACCCAGTACTTC. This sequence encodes CASRTGLGETQYF.

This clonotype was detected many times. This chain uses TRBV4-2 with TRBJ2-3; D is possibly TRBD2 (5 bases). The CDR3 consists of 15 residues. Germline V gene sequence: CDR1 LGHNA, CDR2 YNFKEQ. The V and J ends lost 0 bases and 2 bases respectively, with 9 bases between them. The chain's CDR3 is CASSQDGGDTDTQYF. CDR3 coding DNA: TGTGCCAGCAGCCAAGATGGAGGCGACACAGATACGCAGTATTTT.

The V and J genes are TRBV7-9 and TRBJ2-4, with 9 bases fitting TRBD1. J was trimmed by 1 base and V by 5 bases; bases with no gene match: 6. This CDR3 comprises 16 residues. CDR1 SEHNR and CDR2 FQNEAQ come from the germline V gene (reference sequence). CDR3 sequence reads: CASSLRQGEAKNIQYF. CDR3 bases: TGTGCCAGCAGCCTGAGACAGGGGGAGGCCAAAAACATTCAGTACTTC.

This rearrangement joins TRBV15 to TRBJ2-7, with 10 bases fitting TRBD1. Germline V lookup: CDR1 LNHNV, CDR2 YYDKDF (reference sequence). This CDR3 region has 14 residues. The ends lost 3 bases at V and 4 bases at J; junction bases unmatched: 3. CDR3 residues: CATSSGDRGYEQYF. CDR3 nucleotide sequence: TGTGCCACCAGCAGCGGGGACAGGGGTTACGAGCAGTACTTC.

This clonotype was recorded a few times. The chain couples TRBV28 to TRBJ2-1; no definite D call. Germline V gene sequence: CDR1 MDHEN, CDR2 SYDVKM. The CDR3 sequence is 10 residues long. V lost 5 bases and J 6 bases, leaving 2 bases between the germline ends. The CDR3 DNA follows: TGTGCCAGCAGTGCCAATGAGCAGTTCTTC. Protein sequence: CASSANEQFF.

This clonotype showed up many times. CDR3 DNA sequence: TGCAGTGCTAGAGAACTAGCGGGAGGCTCCTACGAGCAGTACTTC. It codes for CSARELAGGSYEQYF. The chain carries TRBV20-1 and TRBJ2-7; 12 bases are a match to TRBD2. V lost 0 bases and J lost 0; bases outside the gene matches: 0. This CDR3 is built from 15 residues. Germline assignment: CDR1 DFQATT and CDR2 SNEGSKA (reference sequence).

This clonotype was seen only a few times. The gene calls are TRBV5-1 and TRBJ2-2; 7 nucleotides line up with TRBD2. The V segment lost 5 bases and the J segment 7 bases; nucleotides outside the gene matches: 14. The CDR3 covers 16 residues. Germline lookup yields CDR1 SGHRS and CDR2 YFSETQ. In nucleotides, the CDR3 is TGCGCCAGCAGTACCAGTGGGACTACCTCCGGCGGGGAGCTGTTTTTT. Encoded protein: CASSTSGTTSGGELFF.

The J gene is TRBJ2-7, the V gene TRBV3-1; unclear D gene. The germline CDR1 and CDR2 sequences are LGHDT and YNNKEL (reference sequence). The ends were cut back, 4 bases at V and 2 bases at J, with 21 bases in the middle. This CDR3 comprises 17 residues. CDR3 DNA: TGTGCCAGCAGCCCGCGGAGACATCCCCTTGAGACCTACGAGCAGTACTTC. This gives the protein CASSPRRHPLETYEQYF.

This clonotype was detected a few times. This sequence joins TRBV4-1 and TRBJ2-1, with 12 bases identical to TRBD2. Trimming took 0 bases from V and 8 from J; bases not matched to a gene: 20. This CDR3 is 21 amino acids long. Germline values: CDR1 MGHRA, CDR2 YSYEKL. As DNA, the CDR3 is TGCGCCAGCAGCCAAGAGGTCCCTAGCGGGGGGGCTGCCCAACTCGGGCATGAGCAGTTCTTC. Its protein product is CASSQEVPSGGAAQLGHEQFF.

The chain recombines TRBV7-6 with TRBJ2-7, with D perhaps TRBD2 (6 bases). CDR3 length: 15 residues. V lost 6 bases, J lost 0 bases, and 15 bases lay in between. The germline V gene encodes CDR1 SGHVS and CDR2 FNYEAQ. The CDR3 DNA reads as TGTGCCAGCAGTATGGGCGGGATGAGCTCCTACGAGCAGTACTTC. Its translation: CASSMGGMSSYEQYF.

CDR3 sequence reads: CASSVGGTTEAFF. CDR3 bases: TGTGCCAGCAGCGTAGGAGGGACCACTGAAGCTTTCTTT. J is TRBJ1-1 and V is TRBV9; tentative D call: TRBD1 (5 bases). The CDR3 runs to 13 residues. Per germline, CDR1 SGDLS and CDR2 YYNGEE. V lost 0 bases, J lost 4 bases, and 7 bases lay in between.

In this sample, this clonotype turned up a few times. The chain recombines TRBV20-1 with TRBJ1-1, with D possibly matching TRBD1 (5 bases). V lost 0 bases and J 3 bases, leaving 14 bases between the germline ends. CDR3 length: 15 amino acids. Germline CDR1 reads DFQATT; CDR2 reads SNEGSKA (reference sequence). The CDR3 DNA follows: TGCAGTGCTAGAGATCCCACAACGGGGCACACTGAAGCTTTCTTT. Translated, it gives CSARDPTTGHTEAFF.

The CDR3 DNA sequence: TGTGCCGGCTGGACAGGGGAAGACTACGAGCAGTACTTC. The encoded protein is CAGWTGEDYEQYF. This chain links TRBV30 with TRBJ2-7, with 9 bases aligning to TRBD1. Per germline, CDR1 GTSNPN and CDR2 SVGIG (reference sequence). This CDR3 is built from 13 residues. The junction had 8 bases not matched to a gene; V was cut back by 8 bases and J by 3 bases.

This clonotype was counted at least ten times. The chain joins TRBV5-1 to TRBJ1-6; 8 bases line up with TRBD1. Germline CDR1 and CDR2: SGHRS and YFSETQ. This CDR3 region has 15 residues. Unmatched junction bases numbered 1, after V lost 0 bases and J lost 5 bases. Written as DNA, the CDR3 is TGCGCCAGCAGCTTGGCAGGGGGCGATAATTCACCCCTCCACTTT. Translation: CASSLAGGDNSPLHF.

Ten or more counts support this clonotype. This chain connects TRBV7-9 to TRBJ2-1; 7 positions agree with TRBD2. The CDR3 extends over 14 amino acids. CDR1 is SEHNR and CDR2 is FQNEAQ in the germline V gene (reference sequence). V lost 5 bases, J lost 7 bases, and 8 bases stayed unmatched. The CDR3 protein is CASSPGLGTNEQFF. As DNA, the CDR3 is TGTGCCAGCAGCCCAGGACTAGGAACGAATGAGCAGTTCTTC.

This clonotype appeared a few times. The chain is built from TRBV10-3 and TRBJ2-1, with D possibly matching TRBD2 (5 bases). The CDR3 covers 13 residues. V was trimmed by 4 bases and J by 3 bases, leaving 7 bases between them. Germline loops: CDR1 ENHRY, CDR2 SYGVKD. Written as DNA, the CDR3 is TGTGCCATCAGTGGAGGGAACTACAATGAGCAGTTCTTC. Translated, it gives CAISGGNYNEQFF.

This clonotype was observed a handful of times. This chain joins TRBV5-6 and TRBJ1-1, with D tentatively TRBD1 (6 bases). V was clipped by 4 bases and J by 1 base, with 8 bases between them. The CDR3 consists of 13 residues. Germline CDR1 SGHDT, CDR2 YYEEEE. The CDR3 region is CASSETGNTEAFF. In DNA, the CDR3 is TGTGCCAGCAGCGAGACAGGGAACACTGAAGCTTTCTTT.

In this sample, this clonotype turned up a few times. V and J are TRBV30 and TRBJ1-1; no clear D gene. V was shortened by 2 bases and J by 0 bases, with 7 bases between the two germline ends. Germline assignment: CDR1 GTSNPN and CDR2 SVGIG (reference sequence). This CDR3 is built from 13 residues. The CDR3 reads CAWSWTMNTEAFF. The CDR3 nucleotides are TGTGCCTGGAGTTGGACGATGAACACTGAAGCTTTCTTT.